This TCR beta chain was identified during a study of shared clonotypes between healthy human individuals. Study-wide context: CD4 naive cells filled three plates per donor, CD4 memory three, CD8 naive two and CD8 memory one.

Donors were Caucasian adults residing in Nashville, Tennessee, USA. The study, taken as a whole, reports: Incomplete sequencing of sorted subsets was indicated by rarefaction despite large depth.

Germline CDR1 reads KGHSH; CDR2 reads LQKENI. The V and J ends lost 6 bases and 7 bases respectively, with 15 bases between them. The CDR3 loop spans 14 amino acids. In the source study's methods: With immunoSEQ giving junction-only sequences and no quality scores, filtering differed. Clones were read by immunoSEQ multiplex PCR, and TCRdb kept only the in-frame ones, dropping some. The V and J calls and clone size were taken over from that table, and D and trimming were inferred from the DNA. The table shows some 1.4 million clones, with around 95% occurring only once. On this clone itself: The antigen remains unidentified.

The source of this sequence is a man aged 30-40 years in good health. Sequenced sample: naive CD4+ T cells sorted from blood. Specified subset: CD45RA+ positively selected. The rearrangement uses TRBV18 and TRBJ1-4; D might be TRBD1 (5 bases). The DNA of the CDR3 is TGTGCCAGCTCTACCGGACACATGATTGAAAAACTGTTTTTT. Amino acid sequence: CASSTGHMIEKLFF.